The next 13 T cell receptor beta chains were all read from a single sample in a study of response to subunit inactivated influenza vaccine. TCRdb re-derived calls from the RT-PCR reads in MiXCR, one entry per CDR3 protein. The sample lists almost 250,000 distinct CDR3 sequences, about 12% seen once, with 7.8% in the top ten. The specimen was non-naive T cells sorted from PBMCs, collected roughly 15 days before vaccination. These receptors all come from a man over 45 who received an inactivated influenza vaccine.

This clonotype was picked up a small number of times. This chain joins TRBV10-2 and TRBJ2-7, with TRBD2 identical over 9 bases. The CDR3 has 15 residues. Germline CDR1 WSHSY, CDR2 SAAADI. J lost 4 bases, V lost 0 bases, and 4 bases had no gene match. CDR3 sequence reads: CASSESSGSNYEQYF. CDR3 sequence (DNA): TGCGCCAGCAGTGAGTCTAGCGGGAGTAATTACGAGCAGTACTTC.

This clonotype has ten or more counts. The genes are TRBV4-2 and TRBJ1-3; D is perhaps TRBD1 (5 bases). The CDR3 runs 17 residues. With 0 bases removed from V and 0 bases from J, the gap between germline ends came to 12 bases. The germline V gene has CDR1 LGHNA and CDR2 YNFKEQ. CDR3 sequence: CASSQESSGGSGNTIYF. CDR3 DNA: TGTGCCAGCAGCCAAGAATCGAGTGGGGGCTCTGGAAACACCATATATTTT.

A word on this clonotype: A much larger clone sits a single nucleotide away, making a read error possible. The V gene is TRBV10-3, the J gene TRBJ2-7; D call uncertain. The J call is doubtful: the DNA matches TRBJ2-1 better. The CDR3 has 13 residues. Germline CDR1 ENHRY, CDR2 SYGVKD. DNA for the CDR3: TGTGCCATCAGTGTGCCAGGTCGGGCCGAGCAGTTCTTC. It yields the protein CAISVPGRAEQFF.

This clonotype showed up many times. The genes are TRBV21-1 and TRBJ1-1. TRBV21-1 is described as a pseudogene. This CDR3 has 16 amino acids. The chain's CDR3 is CASSLFRPDRNTEAFF. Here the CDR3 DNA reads TGTGCCAGCAGCTTATTTAGACCGGACCGGAACACTGAAGCTTTCTTT.

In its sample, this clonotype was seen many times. The CDR3 region is CASSNSFARDREQFF. Written as DNA, the CDR3 is TGTGCCAGCAGTAACTCCTTCGCCCGGGACCGGGAGCAGTTCTTC. This chain joins TRBV12-3 or TRBV12-4 and TRBJ2-1; D is possibly TRBD1 or TRBD2 (5 bases each). The CDR3 is made up of 15 amino acids. Trimming left V 5 bases short and J 10 bases short, with 21 bases between.

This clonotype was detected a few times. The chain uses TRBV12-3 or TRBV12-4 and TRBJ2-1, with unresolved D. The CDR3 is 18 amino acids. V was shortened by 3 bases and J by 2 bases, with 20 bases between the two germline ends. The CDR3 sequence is CASSFGPVGEKPYNEQFF. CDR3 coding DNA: TGTGCCAGCAGTTTCGGGCCTGTCGGCGAGAAACCCTACAATGAGCAGTTCTTC.

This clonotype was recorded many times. Here the CDR3 reads CASRTTGVGNSPLHF. The CDR3 bases are TGTGCCAGCAGAACCACAGGGGTGGGTAATTCACCCCTCCACTTT. The chain couples TRBV27 to TRBJ1-6; TRBD1 aligns across 7 bases. The CDR3 loop spans 15 amino acids. Trimming removed 6 bases from V and 6 bases from J; junction bases left unmatched: 8. CDR1 is MNHEY and CDR2 is SMNVEV in the germline V gene (reference sequence).

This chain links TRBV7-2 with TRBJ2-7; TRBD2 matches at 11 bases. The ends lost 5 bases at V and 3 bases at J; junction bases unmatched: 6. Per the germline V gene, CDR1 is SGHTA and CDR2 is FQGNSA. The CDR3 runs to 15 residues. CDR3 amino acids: CASSQEGLAVYEQYF. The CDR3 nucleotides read TGTGCCAGCAGCCAGGAGGGACTAGCGGTCTACGAGCAGTACTTC.

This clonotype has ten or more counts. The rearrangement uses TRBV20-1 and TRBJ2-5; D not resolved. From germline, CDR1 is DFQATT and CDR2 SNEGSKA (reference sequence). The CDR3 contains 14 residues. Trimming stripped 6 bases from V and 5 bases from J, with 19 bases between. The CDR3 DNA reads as TGCAGTGCGAACTTCGCGGCACAAAGCGAGACCCAGTACTTC. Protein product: CSANFAAQSETQYF.

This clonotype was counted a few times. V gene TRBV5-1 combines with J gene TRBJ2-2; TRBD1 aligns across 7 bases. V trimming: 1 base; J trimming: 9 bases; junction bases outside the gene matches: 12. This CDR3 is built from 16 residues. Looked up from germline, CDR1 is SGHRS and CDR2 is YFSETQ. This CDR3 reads CASSLIIDRAARELFF. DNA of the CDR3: TGCGCCAGCAGCTTGATCATAGACAGGGCGGCAAGGGAGCTGTTTTTT. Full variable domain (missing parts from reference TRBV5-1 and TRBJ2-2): KAGVTQTPRYLIKTRGQQVTLSCSPISGHRSVSWYQQTPGQGLQFLFEYFSETQRNKGNFPGRFSGRQFSNSRSEMNVSTLELGDSALYLCASSLIIDRAARELFFGEGSRLTVL.

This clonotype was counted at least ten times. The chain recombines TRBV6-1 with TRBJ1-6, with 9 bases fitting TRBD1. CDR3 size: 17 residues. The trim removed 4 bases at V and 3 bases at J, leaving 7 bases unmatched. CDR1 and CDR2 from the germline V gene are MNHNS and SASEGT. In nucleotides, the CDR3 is TGTGCCAGCAGTGTAACAGGGGGCGCGGGCTATAATTCACCCCTCCACTTT. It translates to CASSVTGGAGYNSPLHF.

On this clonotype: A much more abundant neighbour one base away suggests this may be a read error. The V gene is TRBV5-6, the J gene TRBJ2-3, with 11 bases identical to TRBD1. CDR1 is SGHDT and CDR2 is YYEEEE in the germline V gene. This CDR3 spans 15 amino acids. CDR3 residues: CASSPWTGGTDKQYF. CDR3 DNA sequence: TGTGCCAGCAGCCCCTGGACAGGGGGCACAGATAAGCAGTATTTT. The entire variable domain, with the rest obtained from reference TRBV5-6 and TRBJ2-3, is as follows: DAGVTQSPTHLIKTRGQQVTLRCSPKSGHDTVSWYQQALGQGPQFIFQYYEEEERQRGNFPDRFSGHQFPNYSSELNVNALLLGDSALYLCASSPWTGGTDKQYFGPGTRLTVL.

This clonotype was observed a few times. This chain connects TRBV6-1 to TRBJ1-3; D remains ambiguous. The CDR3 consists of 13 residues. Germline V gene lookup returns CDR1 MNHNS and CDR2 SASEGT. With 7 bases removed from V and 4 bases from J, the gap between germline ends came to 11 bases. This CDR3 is CASNITPGNTIYF. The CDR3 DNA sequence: TGTGCCAGCAACATAACTCCCGGAAACACCATATATTTT.